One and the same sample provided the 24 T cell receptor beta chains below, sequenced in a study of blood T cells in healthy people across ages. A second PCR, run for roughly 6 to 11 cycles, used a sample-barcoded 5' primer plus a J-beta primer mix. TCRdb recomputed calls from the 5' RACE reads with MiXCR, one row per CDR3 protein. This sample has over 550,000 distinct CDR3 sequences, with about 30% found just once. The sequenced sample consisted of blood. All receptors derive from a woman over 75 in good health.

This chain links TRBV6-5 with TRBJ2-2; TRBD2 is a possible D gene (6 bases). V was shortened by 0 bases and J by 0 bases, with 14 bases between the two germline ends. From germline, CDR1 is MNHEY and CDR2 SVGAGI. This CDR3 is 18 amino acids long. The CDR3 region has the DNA TGTGCCAGCAGTTACTCTACAGTCCGCGGGGCGAACACCGGGGAGCTGTTTTTT. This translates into CASSYSTVRGANTGELFF.

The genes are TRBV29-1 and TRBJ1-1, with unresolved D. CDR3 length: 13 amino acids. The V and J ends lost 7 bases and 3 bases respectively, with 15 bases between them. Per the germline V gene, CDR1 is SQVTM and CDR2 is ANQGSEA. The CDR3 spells CSAQPIPHTEAFF. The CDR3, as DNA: TGCAGCGCCCAACCTATTCCGCACACTGAAGCTTTCTTT.

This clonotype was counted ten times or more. CDR3 in DNA: TGTGCCAGCAGTGAAGGGGGCCTCTTAGCTAACTATGGCTACACCTTC. Encoded protein: CASSEGGLLANYGYTF. This chain uses TRBV25-1 with TRBJ1-2, with a weak D call TRBD1 (6 bases). CDR1 and CDR2 (germline): MGHDK, SYGVNS. This CDR3 contains 16 residues. Trimming cost V 2 bases and J 0 bases, with 13 bases left between them.

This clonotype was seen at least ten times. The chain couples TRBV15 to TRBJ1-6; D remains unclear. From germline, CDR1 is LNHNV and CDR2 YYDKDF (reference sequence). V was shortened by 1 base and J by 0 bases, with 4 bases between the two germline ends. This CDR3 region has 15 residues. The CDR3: CATSRGGSYNSPLHF. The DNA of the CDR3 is TGTGCCACCAGCAGAGGCGGCTCCTATAATTCACCCCTCCACTTT.

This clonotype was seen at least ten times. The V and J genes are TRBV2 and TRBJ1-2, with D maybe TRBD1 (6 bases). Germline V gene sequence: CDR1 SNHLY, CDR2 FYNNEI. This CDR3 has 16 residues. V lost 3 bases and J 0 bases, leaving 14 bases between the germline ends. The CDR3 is CASSDPFTGTNYGYTF. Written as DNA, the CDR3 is TGTGCCAGCAGTGACCCATTCACAGGGACTAACTATGGCTACACCTTC.

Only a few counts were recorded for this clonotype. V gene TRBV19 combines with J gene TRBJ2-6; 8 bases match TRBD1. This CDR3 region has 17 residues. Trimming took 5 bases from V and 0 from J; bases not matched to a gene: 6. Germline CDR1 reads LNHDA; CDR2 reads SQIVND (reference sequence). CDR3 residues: CASSPGTGVSGANVLTF. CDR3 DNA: TGTGCCAGTAGTCCGGGGACAGGAGTCTCTGGGGCCAACGTCCTGACTTTC. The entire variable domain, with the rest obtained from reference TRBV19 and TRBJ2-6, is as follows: DGGITQSPKYLFRKEGQNVTLSCEQNLNHDAMYWYRQDPGQGLRLIYYSQIVNDFQKGDIAEGYSVSREKKESFPLTVTSAQKNPTAFYLCASSPGTGVSGANVLTFGAGSRLTVL.

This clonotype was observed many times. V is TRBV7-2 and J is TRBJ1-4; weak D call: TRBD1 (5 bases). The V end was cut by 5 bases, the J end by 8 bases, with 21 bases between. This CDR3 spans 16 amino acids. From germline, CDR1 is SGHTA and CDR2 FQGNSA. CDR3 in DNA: TGTGCCAGCAGCCTCAGTGGGACCAGCGGGACCGAAAAACTGTTTTTT. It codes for CASSLSGTSGTEKLFF.

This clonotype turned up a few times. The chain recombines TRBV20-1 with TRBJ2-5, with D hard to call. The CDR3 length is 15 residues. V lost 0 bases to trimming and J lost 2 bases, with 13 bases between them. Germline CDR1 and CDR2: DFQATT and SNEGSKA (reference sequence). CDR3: CSARDGAVGQETQYF. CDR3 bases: TGCAGTGCTAGAGATGGTGCGGTCGGACAAGAGACCCAGTACTTC.

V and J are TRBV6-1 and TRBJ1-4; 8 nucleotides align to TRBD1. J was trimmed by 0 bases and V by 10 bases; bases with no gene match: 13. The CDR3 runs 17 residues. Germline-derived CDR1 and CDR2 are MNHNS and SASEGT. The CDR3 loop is CATRLGQGTATNEKLFF. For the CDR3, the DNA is TGTGCCACCAGGCTTGGACAGGGCACCGCAACTAATGAAAAACTGTTTTTT.

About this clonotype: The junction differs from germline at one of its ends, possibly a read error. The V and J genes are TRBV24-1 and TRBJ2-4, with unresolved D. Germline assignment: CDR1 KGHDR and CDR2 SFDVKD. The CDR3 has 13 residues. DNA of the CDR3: TGTGTCACCAGTGATTGGGAAAGGGACATTCAGTACTTC. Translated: CVTSDWERDIQYF.

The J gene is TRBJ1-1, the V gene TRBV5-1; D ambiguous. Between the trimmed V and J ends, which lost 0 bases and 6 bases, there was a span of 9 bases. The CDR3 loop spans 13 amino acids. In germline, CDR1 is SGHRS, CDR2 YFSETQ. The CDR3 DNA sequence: TGCGCCAGCAGCTTGGAATTTGTATCTGAAGCTTTCTTT. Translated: CASSLEFVSEAFF.

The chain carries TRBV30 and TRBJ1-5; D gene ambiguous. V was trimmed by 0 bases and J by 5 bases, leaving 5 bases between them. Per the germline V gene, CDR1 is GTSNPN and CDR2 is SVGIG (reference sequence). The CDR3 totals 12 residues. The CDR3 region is CAWSVDDQPQHF. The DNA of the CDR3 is TGTGCCTGGAGTGTGGACGATCAGCCCCAGCATTTT.

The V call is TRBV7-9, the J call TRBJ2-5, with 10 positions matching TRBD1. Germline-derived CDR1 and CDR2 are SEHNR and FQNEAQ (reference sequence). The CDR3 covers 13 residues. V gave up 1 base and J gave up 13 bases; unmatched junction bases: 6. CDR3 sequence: CASSLEGTGVPYF. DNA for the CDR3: TGTGCCAGCAGCTTAGAAGGGACAGGGGTCCCGTACTTC.

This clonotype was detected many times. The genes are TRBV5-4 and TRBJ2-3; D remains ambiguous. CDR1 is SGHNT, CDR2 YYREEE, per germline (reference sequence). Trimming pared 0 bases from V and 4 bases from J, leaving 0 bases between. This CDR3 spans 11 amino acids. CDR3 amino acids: CASSLADTQYF. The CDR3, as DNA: TGTGCCAGCAGCTTGGCAGATACGCAGTATTTT.

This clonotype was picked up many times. CDR3 loop: CSSADFYNEQFF. The CDR3 DNA reads as TGCAGTTCAGCGGACTTCTACAATGAGCAGTTCTTC. The genes are TRBV20-1 and TRBJ2-1, with D perhaps matching TRBD2 (5 bases). This CDR3 is built from 12 residues. V was clipped by 8 bases and J by 3 bases, with 11 bases between them. In germline, CDR1 is DFQATT, CDR2 SNEGSKA (reference sequence).

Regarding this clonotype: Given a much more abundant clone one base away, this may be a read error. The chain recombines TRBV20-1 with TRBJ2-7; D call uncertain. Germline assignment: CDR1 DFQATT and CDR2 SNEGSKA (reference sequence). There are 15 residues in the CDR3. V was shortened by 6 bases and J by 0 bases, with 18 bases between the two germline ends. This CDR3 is CSAIRRAVPSYEQYF. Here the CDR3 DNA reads TGCAGTGCAATTCGACGAGCCGTCCCCTCCTACGAGCAGTACTTC.

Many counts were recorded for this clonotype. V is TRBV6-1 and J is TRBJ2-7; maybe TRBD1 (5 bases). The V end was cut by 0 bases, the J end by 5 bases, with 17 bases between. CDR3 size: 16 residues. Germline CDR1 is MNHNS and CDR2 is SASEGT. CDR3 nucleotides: TGTGCCAGCAGTGAAGCGGTGGCAGGGTTTAAGGACGAGCAGTACTTC. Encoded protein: CASSEAVAGFKDEQYF.

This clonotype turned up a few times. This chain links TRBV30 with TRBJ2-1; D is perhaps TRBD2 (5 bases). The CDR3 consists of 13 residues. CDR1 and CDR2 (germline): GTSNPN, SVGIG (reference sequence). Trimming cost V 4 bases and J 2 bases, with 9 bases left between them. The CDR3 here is CAWTPGAYNEQFF. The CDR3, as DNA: TGTGCCTGGACCCCCGGGGCCTACAATGAGCAGTTCTTC.

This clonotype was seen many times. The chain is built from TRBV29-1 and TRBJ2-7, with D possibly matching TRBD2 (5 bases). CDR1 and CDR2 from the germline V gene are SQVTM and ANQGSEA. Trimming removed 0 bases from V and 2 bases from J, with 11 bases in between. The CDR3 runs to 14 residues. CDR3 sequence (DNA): TGCAGCGTTGAAGATCGGAGCGGAACCTACGAGCAGTACTTC. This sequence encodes CSVEDRSGTYEQYF.

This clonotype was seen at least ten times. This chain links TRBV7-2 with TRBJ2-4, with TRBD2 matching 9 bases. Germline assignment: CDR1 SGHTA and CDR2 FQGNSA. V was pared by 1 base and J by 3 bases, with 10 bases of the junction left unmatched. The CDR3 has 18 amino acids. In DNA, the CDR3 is TGTGCCAGCAGCTTAGTAGCGGGGGCCCCAAGGGGCAAAAACATTCAGTACTTC. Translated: CASSLVAGAPRGKNIQYF.

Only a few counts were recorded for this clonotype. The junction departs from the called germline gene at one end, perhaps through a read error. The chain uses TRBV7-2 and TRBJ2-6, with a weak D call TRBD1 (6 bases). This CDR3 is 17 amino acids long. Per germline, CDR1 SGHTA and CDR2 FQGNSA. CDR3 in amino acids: CASSLTGQPSGANVRTF. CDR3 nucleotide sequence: TGTGCCAGCAGCTTAACGGGACAACCCTCTGGGGCCAACGTCCGGACTTTC.

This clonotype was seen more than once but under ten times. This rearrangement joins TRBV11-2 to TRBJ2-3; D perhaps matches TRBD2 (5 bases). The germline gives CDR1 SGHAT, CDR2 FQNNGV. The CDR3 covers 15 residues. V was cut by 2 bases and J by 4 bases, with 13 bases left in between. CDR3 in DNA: TGTGCCAGCAGCTTAATGGCGGTCGGGGCAGATACGCAGTATTTT. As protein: CASSLMAVGADTQYF.

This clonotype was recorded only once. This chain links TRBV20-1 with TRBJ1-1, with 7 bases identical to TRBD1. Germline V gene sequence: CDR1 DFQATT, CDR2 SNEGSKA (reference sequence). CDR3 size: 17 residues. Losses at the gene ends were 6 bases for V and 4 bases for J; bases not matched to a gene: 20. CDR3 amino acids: CSARAVKGATWSTEAFF. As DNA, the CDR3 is TGCAGTGCCCGGGCGGTGAAGGGGGCAACTTGGAGCACTGAAGCTTTCTTT.

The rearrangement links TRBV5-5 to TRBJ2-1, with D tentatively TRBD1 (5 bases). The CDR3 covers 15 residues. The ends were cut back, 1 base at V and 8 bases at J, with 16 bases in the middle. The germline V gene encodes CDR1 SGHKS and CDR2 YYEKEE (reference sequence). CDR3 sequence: CASSLSNSQGHEQFF. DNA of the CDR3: TGTGCCAGCAGCTTGAGTAACTCGCAGGGCCATGAGCAGTTCTTC.